This entry lists 18 T cell receptor beta chains sequenced from one sample in a study of blood T cell repertoires in COVID-19. Libraries were prepared by immunoSEQ multiplex PCR; TCRdb keeps only in-frame clonotypes and omits some of them. This table holds roughly 400,000 clones, roughly 84% found once. The sample consisted of PBMCs or T cells enriched from blood (not recorded which). The receptors were sampled from a woman aged 18-30 years who had been exposed to COVID-19.

The genes are TRBV6-2 or TRBV6-3 and TRBJ1-2; D is perhaps TRBD1 (6 bases). The CDR3 spans 14 residues. Germline CDR1 is MNHEY and CDR2 is SVGEGT. V gave up 4 bases and J gave up 6 bases, with 15 bases separating them. The CDR3, as DNA: TGTGCCAGCAGTTTCGGGGCAGGGGCCGATGGCTACACCTTC. Protein sequence: CASSFGAGADGYTF.

The chain employs TRBV4-2 and TRBJ2-7; no definite D call. The V end was cut by 0 bases, the J end by 7 bases, with 13 bases between. Germline V gives CDR1 LGHNA, CDR2 YNFKEQ. The CDR3 covers 14 residues. The CDR3 nucleotides are TGTGCCAGCAGCCAAGATTCGGTAGCATGGGAGCAGTACTTC. Protein sequence: CASSQDSVAWEQYF.

This clone has only a few counts. The V and J genes are TRBV13 and TRBJ1-3; D is ambiguous. Germline assignment: CDR1 PRHDT and CDR2 FYEKMQ (reference sequence). The CDR3 loop spans 13 amino acids. V was trimmed by 5 bases and J by 4 bases, leaving 9 bases between them. This CDR3 reads CASSRREGNTIYF. CDR3 coding DNA: TGTGCCAGCAGCCGCCGGGAGGGAAACACCATATATTTT.

V gene TRBV7-2 combines with J gene TRBJ1-1; 10 nucleotides align to TRBD1. The CDR3 is 15 residues long. The germline CDR1 and CDR2 sequences are SGHTA and FQGNSA. J was trimmed by 6 bases and V by 5 bases; bases with no gene match: 9. CDR3 nucleotide sequence: TGTGCCAGCAGCCCTGACAGGGGGCGCGATTCTGAAGCTTTCTTT. Its translation: CASSPDRGRDSEAFF.

The CDR3 sequence is CATSGTGETEQYF. Here the CDR3 DNA reads TGTGCCACCTCCGGGACAGGGGAGACTGAGCAGTACTTC. This chain connects TRBV2 to TRBJ2-7; 10 bases are shared with TRBD1. Germline assignment: CDR1 SNHLY and CDR2 FYNNEI. CDR3 length equals 13 residues. V dropped 10 bases and J dropped 7; count of bases not matched to a gene: 10.

The chain links TRBV9 to TRBJ2-7; the match to TRBD1 covers 12 bases. Germline loops: CDR1 SGDLS, CDR2 YYNGEE. V was pared by 3 bases and J by 2 bases, with 3 bases of the junction left unmatched. The CDR3 is 15 residues long. The CDR3 spells CASSAGTGGTYEQYF. In nucleotides, the CDR3 is TGTGCCAGCAGCGCCGGGACAGGGGGCACCTACGAGCAGTACTTC. Full variable domain (rest looked up from reference TRBV9 and TRBJ2-7): DSGVTQTPKHLITATGQRVTLRCSPRSGDLSVYWYQQSLDQGLQFLIQYYNGEERAKGNILERFSAQQFPDLHSELNLSSLELGDSALYFCASSAGTGGTYEQYFGPGTRLTVT.

The chain is built from TRBV5-1 and TRBJ2-1; 9 bases fit TRBD2. Germline CDR1 is SGHRS and CDR2 is YFSETQ. The CDR3 runs 16 residues. The trim removed 3 bases at V and 1 base at J, leaving 5 bases unmatched. As DNA, the CDR3 is TGCGCCAGCAGCTCTCGGAGCGGGGGGTCCTACAATGAGCAGTTCTTC. It encodes CASSSRSGGSYNEQFF.

The gene calls are TRBV18 and TRBJ2-1, with 8 bases identical to TRBD2. Germline V CDR1 and CDR2: KGHSH, LQKENI. The CDR3 contains 14 residues. J was trimmed by 9 bases and V by 3 bases; bases with no gene match: 7. CDR3 DNA: TGTGCCAGCTCACCCGGGAGGGCCGAGGGTGAGCAGTTCTTC. This sequence encodes CASSPGRAEGEQFF.

With regard to this clone: The sample holds other DNA sequences that translate to the same CDR3. The chain links TRBV7-2 to TRBJ1-5; tentative D call: TRBD1 (5 bases). This CDR3 is built from 13 residues. The V end lost 3 bases, the J end lost 5 bases, and 8 bases lay between the germline ends. The germline V gene has CDR1 SGHTA and CDR2 FQGNSA. CDR3 loop: CASSLQGYQPQHF. CDR3 coding DNA: TGTGCCAGCAGCTTGCAGGGCTATCAGCCCCAGCATTTT.

The V call is TRBV4-3, the J call TRBJ2-1; TRBD2 matches at 7 bases. The CDR3 runs to 16 residues. With V trimmed by 0 bases and J by 5 bases, 7 bases remained unmatched. The germline gives CDR1 LGHNA, CDR2 YSLEER. In nucleotides, the CDR3 is TGCGCCAGCAGCCAAGAAATCCCTAGCGGCAACAATGAGCAGTTCTTC. Amino acid sequence: CASSQEIPSGNNEQFF.

The chain carries TRBV3-1 (or the pseudogene TRBV3-2) and TRBJ1-2, with a tentative D call TRBD1 (5 bases). The germline V gene encodes CDR1 LGHDT and CDR2 YNNKEL (reference sequence). This CDR3 contains 15 residues. V was cut by 0 bases and J by 5 bases, with 13 bases left in between. CDR3 region: CASSQEIGVGYGYTF. The CDR3 coding sequence is TGTGCCAGCAGCCAAGAAATAGGGGTAGGGTATGGCTACACCTTC.

This chain joins TRBV28 and TRBJ2-2; 7 positions match TRBD2. V lost 6 bases, J lost 0 bases, and 7 bases stayed unmatched. The germline gives CDR1 MDHEN, CDR2 SYDVKM. This CDR3 has 16 amino acids. The CDR3 sequence: CASRNELAANTGELFF. The CDR3 DNA follows: TGTGCCAGCAGAAATGAGCTAGCGGCGAACACCGGGGAGCTGTTTTTT.

The rearrangement joins TRBV9 to TRBJ2-7; 10 bases align to TRBD2. The CDR3 runs to 14 residues. The junction had 1 base not matched to a gene; V was cut back by 1 base and J by 3 bases. Per the germline V gene, CDR1 is SGDLS and CDR2 is YYNGEE. The CDR3 sequence is CASSVTSGNYEQYF. The CDR3 DNA is TGTGCCAGCAGCGTAACTAGCGGGAACTACGAGCAGTACTTC.

The J gene is TRBJ2-7, the V gene TRBV24-1; 9 bases fit TRBD1. V was clipped by 2 bases and J by 6 bases; unmatched bases: 7. CDR3 length: 15 amino acids. From germline, CDR1 is KGHDR and CDR2 SFDVKD. CDR3 in amino acids: CATSDSGTGFGEQYF. The CDR3 nucleotides are TGTGCCACCAGTGATTCCGGGACAGGGTTTGGCGAGCAGTACTTC.

V gene TRBV6-1 combines with J gene TRBJ1-4, with D uncertain. Trimming took 1 base from V and 10 from J, leaving 7 bases between them. The CDR3 covers 12 residues. The germline V gene encodes CDR1 MNHNS and CDR2 SASEGT. Here the CDR3 reads CASSEVSLKLFF. CDR3 nucleotide sequence: TGTGCCAGCAGTGAAGTCAGTTTAAAACTGTTTTTT.

The chain recombines TRBV30 with TRBJ1-1, with a weak D call TRBD1 (5 bases). Germline-derived CDR1 and CDR2 are GTSNPN and SVGIG (reference sequence). V was cut by 3 bases and J by 5 bases, with 13 bases left in between. CDR3 length equals 13 residues. CDR3 in amino acids: CAWSSQGGTEAFF. The CDR3 DNA reads TGTGCCTGGAGCTCGCAGGGTGGGACTGAAGCTTTCTTT. The full variable domain, its missing parts supplied by reference TRBV30 and TRBJ1-1, is SQTIHQWPATLVQPVGSPLSLECTVEGTSNPNLYWYRQAAGRGLQLLFYSVGIGQISSEVPQNLSASRPQDRQFILSSKKLLLSDSGFYLCAWSSQGGTEAFFGQGTRLTVV.

V and J are TRBV7-9 and TRBJ1-2; the D gene is possibly TRBD1 (6 bases). CDR3 length: 14 amino acids. V was shortened by 5 bases and J by 1 base, with 11 bases between the two germline ends. The germline V gene encodes CDR1 SEHNR and CDR2 FQNEAQ (reference sequence). The CDR3 nucleotides read TGTGCCAGCAGCCCACAGGGACATAACTATGGCTACACCTTC. This sequence encodes CASSPQGHNYGYTF.

The genes are TRBV6-5 and TRBJ1-4; D ambiguous. Deletions cut 0 bases from V and 4 bases from J, with 6 bases between. Germline lookup yields CDR1 MNHEY and CDR2 SVGAGI. CDR3 size: 14 residues. This chain's CDR3 is CASSYSRGNEKLFF. CDR3 nucleotides: TGTGCCAGCAGTTACTCCCGGGGTAATGAAAAACTGTTTTTT.